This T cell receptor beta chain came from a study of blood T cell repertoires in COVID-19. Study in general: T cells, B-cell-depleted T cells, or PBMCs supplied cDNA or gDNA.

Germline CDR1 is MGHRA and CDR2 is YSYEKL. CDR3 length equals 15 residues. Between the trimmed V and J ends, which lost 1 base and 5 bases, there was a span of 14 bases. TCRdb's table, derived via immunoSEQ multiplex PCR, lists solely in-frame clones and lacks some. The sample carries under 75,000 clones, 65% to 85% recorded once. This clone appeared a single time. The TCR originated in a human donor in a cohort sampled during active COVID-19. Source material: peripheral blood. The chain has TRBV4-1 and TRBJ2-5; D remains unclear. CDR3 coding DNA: TGCGCCAGCAGCCAAGGCCCTCCCCTATCGGAGACCCAGTACTTC. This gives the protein CASSQGPPLSETQYF.